This TCR beta chain emerged from a study of regulatory T cells in long-lasting Graves disease. Study-wide results and caveats: It was in persistent disease that TRBV28, TRBJ1-2 and TRBJ2-5 were favored.

With iRepertoire HTBI primers and Arm-PCR of CDR3 regions, TCR beta libraries were built. From the multiplex PCR reads, TCRdb called clonotypes with MiXCR, one entry per CDR3 protein. In the table there are roughly 560,000 distinct CDR3 sequences, around 12% of which are singletons. In its sample, this clonotype was seen many times. Its antigen is unknown. Time point given: newly diagnosed GD, antithyroid drugs for less than 3 months. Making the TCR library involved RNA that had been extracted from PBMCs. The V and J ends lost 3 bases and 0 bases respectively, with 12 bases between them. The CDR3 totals 15 residues. CDR1 is LNHDA, CDR2 SQIVND, per germline (reference sequence). Separately, the same data were catalogued under a study of T cells in Graves' hyperthyroidism and ophthalmopathy. That paper adds: In the first-round RT-PCR of the TCR CDR3, the HTBI primer set was used.

The receptor's source is a woman aged 30 to 39 with Graves disease. The sample consisted of peripheral blood mononuclear cells (PBMCs), taken at new diagnosis, from a patient treated with antithyroid drugs. The chain combines TRBV19 with TRBJ2-7, with TRBD1 as a possible D gene (5 bases). CDR3 nucleotide sequence: TGTGCCAGTAGTATGAGTGGACAAGGCTCCTACGAGCAGTACTTC. It translates to CASSMSGQGSYEQYF.